The 26 T cell receptor beta chains reported below all come from one sample, sequenced in a study of blood T cell repertoires in COVID-19. TCRdb's table, derived via immunoSEQ multiplex PCR, lists solely in-frame clones and lacks some. The sample lists 100,000 to 150,000 clones, around 80% occurring once. Sequenced input: PBMCs or T cells enriched from blood (not recorded which). The receptors derive from a man aged 35-49 years with acute COVID-19.

For the CDR3, the DNA is TGTGCCAGCAGGCCTGCCTCGCAGTATAATGAAAAACTGTTTTTT. It codes for CASRPASQYNEKLFF. V and J are TRBV6-5 and TRBJ1-4; D is unresolved. CDR3 length: 15 amino acids. Deletions cut 6 bases from V and 4 bases from J, with 15 bases between. Germline-derived CDR1 and CDR2 are MNHEY and SVGAGI.

The chain links TRBV7-9 to TRBJ2-5; 7 nucleotides agree with TRBD2. V trimming: 3 bases; J trimming: 2 bases; junction bases outside the gene matches: 6. CDR3 size: 15 residues. Germline assignment: CDR1 SEHNR and CDR2 FQNEAQ (reference sequence). The CDR3 DNA reads TGTGCCAGCAGCTTGGTAGCGGGTAATCAAGAGACCCAGTACTTC. Translating gives CASSLVAGNQETQYF. Supplemented by reference TRBV7-9 and TRBJ2-5, the full variable domain reads DTGVSQNPRHKITKRGQNVTFRCDPISEHNRLYWYRQTLGQGPEFLTYFQNEAQLEKSRLLSDRFSAERPKGSFSTLEIQRTEQGDSAMYLCASSLVAGNQETQYFGPGTRLLVL.

The rearrangement joins TRBV5-1 to TRBJ1-2; 7 nucleotides match TRBD1. The germline gives CDR1 SGHRS, CDR2 YFSETQ. The CDR3 sequence is 12 residues long. The V gene end was trimmed by 5 bases and the J gene end by 2 bases; junction bases not matched to a gene: 0. The CDR3: CASRQGNYGYTF. CDR3 DNA sequence: TGCGCCAGCAGACAGGGGAACTATGGCTACACCTTC.

The chain couples TRBV5-1 to TRBJ2-3; 9 bases align to TRBD2. This CDR3 has 15 residues. The J segment lost 4 bases and the V segment lost 4 bases, leaving 7 bases of the junction unmatched. Germline CDR1 and CDR2: SGHRS and YFSETQ. CDR3 amino acids: CASSQGAGGADTQYF. The CDR3 nucleotides read TGCGCCAGCAGCCAAGGGGCGGGGGGGGCAGATACGCAGTATTTT.

CDR3 bases: TGTGCCAGCTGCGGTGCGGGGACGGGAGAGCAGTACTTC. This gives the protein CASCGAGTGEQYF. The chain employs TRBV6-5 and TRBJ2-7, with D possibly being TRBD2 (6 bases). The CDR3 is made up of 13 amino acids. CDR1 is MNHEY, CDR2 SVGAGI, per germline. V gave up 8 bases and J gave up 7 bases, with 18 bases separating them.

The rearrangement joins TRBV7-8 to TRBJ1-5; D not resolved. The CDR3 extends over 13 amino acids. The germline gives CDR1 SGHVS, CDR2 FQNEAQ. V lost 5 bases, J lost 2 bases, and 7 bases lay in between. The CDR3 loop is CASSLTGNQPQHF. Written as DNA, the CDR3 is TGTGCCAGCAGCCTCACAGGCAATCAGCCCCAGCATTTT.

This chain joins TRBV27 and TRBJ1-2; D gene ambiguous. The CDR3 is 13 residues long. Trimming shortened V by 5 bases and J by 2 bases, and 9 bases separated the two germline ends. Germline CDR1 is MNHEY and CDR2 is SMNVEV (reference sequence). The CDR3 loop is CASSLYNNYGYTF. CDR3 nucleotides: TGTGCCAGCAGTCTATACAACAACTATGGCTACACCTTC.

The chain has TRBV10-1 and TRBJ2-3; no clear D gene. The CDR3 totals 14 residues. Trimming took off 0 bases at V and 0 bases at J, with 4 bases between the two ends. Germline V gene lookup returns CDR1 WNHNN and CDR2 SYGVQD (reference sequence). DNA of the CDR3: TGCGCCAGCAGTGAGTCAACTAGCACAGATACGCAGTATTTT. Protein product: CASSESTSTDTQYF.

This chain connects TRBV5-4 to TRBJ2-1; TRBD1 aligns across 7 bases. The CDR3 is 15 residues long. V lost 4 bases and J lost 3; bases outside the gene matches: 7. CDR1 and CDR2 from the germline V gene are SGHNT and YYREEE (reference sequence). The CDR3 here is CASSHGTDYYNEQFF. The CDR3 bases are TGTGCCAGCAGCCACGGGACAGACTACTACAATGAGCAGTTCTTC.

V is TRBV6-4 and J is TRBJ2-1; 13 nucleotides align to TRBD2. The CDR3 is made up of 15 amino acids. The J segment lost 5 bases and the V segment lost 6 bases, leaving 4 bases of the junction unmatched. Germline V gene sequence: CDR1 MRHNA, CDR2 SNTAGT. As DNA, the CDR3 is TGTGCCAGCAGCCTACTAGCGGGAGGGGACAATGAGCAGTTCTTC. Translation gives CASSLLAGGDNEQFF.

This clone was recorded a few times. The chain carries TRBV6-4 and TRBJ1-2; 8 positions agree with TRBD1. V was clipped by 4 bases and J by 2 bases; unmatched bases: 9. The CDR3 is made up of 16 amino acids. Per the germline V gene, CDR1 is MRHNA and CDR2 is SNTAGT. CDR3 sequence reads: CASSAESGTGNYGYTF. The CDR3 nucleotides read TGTGCCAGCAGTGCCGAGAGTGGGACAGGAAACTATGGCTACACCTTC.

The chain combines TRBV7-3 with TRBJ1-2; D ambiguous. CDR3 length: 13 amino acids. Germline values: CDR1 SGHTA, CDR2 FQGTGA. V gave up 5 bases and J gave up 2 bases, with 9 bases separating them. CDR3 amino acids: CASSAGENYGYTF. CDR3 DNA: TGTGCCAGCAGCGCCGGAGAGAACTATGGCTACACCTTC.

The chain is built from TRBV2 and TRBJ1-2, with 11 bases identical to TRBD1. The V segment lost 11 bases and the J segment 2 bases; nucleotides outside the gene matches: 7. CDR1 is SNHLY, CDR2 FYNNEI, per germline. The CDR3 length is 14 residues. CDR3 in amino acids: CADKRDRGNYGYTF. The CDR3 DNA reads as TGTGCCGACAAGAGGGACAGGGGGAACTATGGCTACACCTTC.

This chain links TRBV18 with TRBJ1-3; 7 bases match TRBD1. Germline V CDR1 and CDR2: KGHSH, LQKENI. CDR3 length equals 15 residues. Trimming took 3 bases from V and 7 from J; bases not matched to a gene: 9. This chain's CDR3 is CASSPPEGARNTIYF. The CDR3 DNA sequence: TGTGCCAGCTCACCCCCCGAGGGGGCAAGGAACACCATATATTTT. Based on the CDR3 plus reference TRBV18 and TRBJ1-3, the full variable domain is NAGVMQNPRHLVRRRGQEARLRCSPMKGHSHVYWYRQLPEEGLKFMVYLQKENIIDESGMPKERFSAEFPKEGPSILRIQQVVRGDSAAYFCASSPPEGARNTIYFGEGSWLTVV.

The CDR3, as DNA: TGTGCCAGCAGCCCATATGTTACAGGGGGCCGATCCTACGAGCAGTACTTC. Protein sequence: CASSPYVTGGRSYEQYF. The V gene is TRBV5-6, the J gene TRBJ2-7; 9 bases fit TRBD1. Germline lookup yields CDR1 SGHDT and CDR2 YYEEEE. With V trimmed by 4 bases and J by 1 base, 12 bases remained unmatched. This CDR3 comprises 17 residues.

This clone was observed a few times. The chain uses TRBV11-3 and TRBJ2-1, with D perhaps TRBD1 (5 bases). Germline V gene sequence: CDR1 SGHNT, CDR2 YENEEA. V was clipped by 5 bases and J by 4 bases, with 12 bases between them. This CDR3 contains 14 residues. The CDR3 DNA sequence: TGTGCCAGCAGCCCACCCGACAGATACAATGAGCAGTTCTTC. This encodes CASSPPDRYNEQFF.

V is TRBV19 and J is TRBJ1-5, with D possibly matching TRBD1 (5 bases). V was shortened by 3 bases and J by 9 bases, with 12 bases between the two germline ends. The CDR3 is 13 residues long. Germline values: CDR1 LNHDA, CDR2 SQIVND (reference sequence). The CDR3 DNA follows: TGTGCCAGTAGTATTGGGGTCCAGGGGCCCCAGCATTTT. Translation gives CASSIGVQGPQHF.

The chain couples TRBV7-3 to TRBJ1-1; 8 nucleotides agree with TRBD1. Germline values: CDR1 SGHTA, CDR2 FQGTGA. There are 17 residues in the CDR3. With V trimmed by 5 bases and J by 2 bases, 13 bases remained unmatched. CDR3 amino acids: CASSPGDRTFLNTEAFF. CDR3 nucleotide sequence: TGTGCCAGCAGCCCCGGGGACAGGACCTTTCTTAACACTGAAGCTTTCTTT.

CDR3 bases: TGTGCCAGCCAATTACAGGGTTGGACTGAAGCTTTCTTT. It is translated as CASQLQGWTEAFF. This rearrangement joins TRBV5-6 to TRBJ1-1; D is perhaps TRBD1 (6 bases). Looked up from germline, CDR1 is SGHDT and CDR2 is YYEEEE. CDR3 size: 13 residues. V lost 7 bases and J 5 bases, leaving 15 bases between the germline ends.

The chain couples TRBV5-1 to TRBJ2-5, with D perhaps matching TRBD2 (6 bases). Germline V gene lookup returns CDR1 SGHRS and CDR2 YFSETQ. This CDR3 region has 13 residues. V gave up 0 bases and J gave up 5 bases, with 8 bases separating them. In nucleotides, the CDR3 is TGCGCCAGCAGCTTGGAAGGAGGGGAGACCCAGTACTTC. The encoded protein is CASSLEGGETQYF.

The J gene is TRBJ1-5, the V gene TRBV21-1. TRBV21-1 has pseudogene status. The CDR3 contains 16 residues. This CDR3 reads CASSNRSRDSNQPQHF. The CDR3 DNA reads as TGTGCCAGCAGCAATAGATCACGGGATAGCAATCAGCCCCAGCATTTT.

The V and J genes are TRBV24-1 and TRBJ2-5, with 7 positions matching TRBD2. There are 14 residues in the CDR3. The germline V gene has CDR1 KGHDR and CDR2 SFDVKD. With 2 bases clipped from V and 4 bases from J, the junction kept 3 bases outside the gene matches. CDR3 in DNA: TGTGCCACCAGTGATTCCGGGGGGTCAGAGACCCAGTACTTC. This sequence encodes CATSDSGGSETQYF.

J is TRBJ1-3 and V is TRBV30; D is unclear. Germline values: CDR1 GTSNPN, CDR2 SVGIG (reference sequence). The germline V and J ends were trimmed by 3 bases and 0 bases, with 12 bases remaining between them. The CDR3 runs to 15 residues. CDR3 sequence (DNA): TGTGCCTGGAGATCGTCCGGTTTCTCTGGAAACACCATATATTTT. Translated, it gives CAWRSSGFSGNTIYF. Variable domain in full (rest from reference TRBV30 and TRBJ1-3): SQTIHQWPATLVQPVGSPLSLECTVEGTSNPNLYWYRQAAGRGLQLLFYSVGIGQISSEVPQNLSASRPQDRQFILSSKKLLLSDSGFYLCAWRSSGFSGNTIYFGEGSWLTVV.

V is TRBV5-8 and J is TRBJ2-1; no definite D call. The length of the CDR3 is 13 residues. Trimming removed 3 bases at V and 6 bases at J, with 10 bases between. Germline V CDR1 and CDR2: SGHTS, YDEGEE. The CDR3 region has the DNA TGTGCCAGCAGCTCCCAGTTATTCAATGAGCAGTTCTTC. Amino acids: CASSSQLFNEQFF.

The chain combines TRBV18 with TRBJ2-7; TRBD1 matches at 8 bases. V trimming: 4 bases; J trimming: 3 bases; junction bases outside the gene matches: 11. CDR3 length: 16 amino acids. Germline CDR1 is KGHSH and CDR2 is LQKENI. This CDR3 is CASSLSGGATLYEQYF. The CDR3 nucleotides are TGTGCCAGCTCACTTTCAGGGGGCGCGACCCTCTACGAGCAGTACTTC.

This clone was observed at least ten times. The rearrangement joins TRBV10-3 to TRBJ1-5; D not certain. The CDR3 is 14 residues long. From germline, CDR1 is ENHRY and CDR2 SYGVKD. The ends were cut back, 3 bases at V and 3 bases at J, with 9 bases in the middle. DNA of the CDR3: TGTGCCATCAGTGAAAACAGCATCAATCAGCCCCAGCATTTT. Translation gives CAISENSINQPQHF.